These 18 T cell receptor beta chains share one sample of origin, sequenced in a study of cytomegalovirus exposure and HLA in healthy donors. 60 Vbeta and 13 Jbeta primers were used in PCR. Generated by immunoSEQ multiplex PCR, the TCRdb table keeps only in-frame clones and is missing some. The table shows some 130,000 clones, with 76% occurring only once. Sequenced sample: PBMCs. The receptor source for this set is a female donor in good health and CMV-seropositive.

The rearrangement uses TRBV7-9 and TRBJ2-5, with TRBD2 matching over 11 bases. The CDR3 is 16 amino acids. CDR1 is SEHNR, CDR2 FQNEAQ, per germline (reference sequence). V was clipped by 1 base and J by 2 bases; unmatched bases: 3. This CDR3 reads CASSLGSSGGQETQYF. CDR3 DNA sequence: TGTGCCAGCAGCTTAGGTTCTAGCGGGGGGCAAGAGACCCAGTACTTC.

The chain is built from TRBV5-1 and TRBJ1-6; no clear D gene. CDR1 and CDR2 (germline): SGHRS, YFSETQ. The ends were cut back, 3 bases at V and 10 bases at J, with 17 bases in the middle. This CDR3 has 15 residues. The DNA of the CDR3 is TGCGCCAGCAGCTCACGGACGGGAGGTGGCTCACCCCTCCACTTT. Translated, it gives CASSSRTGGGSPLHF.

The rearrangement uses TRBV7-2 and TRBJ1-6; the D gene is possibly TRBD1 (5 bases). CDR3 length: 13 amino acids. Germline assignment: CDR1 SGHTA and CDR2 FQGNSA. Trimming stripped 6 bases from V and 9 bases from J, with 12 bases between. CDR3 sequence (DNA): TGTGCCAGCAGTTTCTTCGGGGGTTCACCCCTCCACTTT. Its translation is CASSFFGGSPLHF.

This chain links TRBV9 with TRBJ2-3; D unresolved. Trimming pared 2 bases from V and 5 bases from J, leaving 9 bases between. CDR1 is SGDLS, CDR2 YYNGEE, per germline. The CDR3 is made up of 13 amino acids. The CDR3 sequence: CASSVHHGDTQYF. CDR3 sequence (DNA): TGTGCCAGCAGCGTCCACCACGGAGATACGCAGTATTTT.

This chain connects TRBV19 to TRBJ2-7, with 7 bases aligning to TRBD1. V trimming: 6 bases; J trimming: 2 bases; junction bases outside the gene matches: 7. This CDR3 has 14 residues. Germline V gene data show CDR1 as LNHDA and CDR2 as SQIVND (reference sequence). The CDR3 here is CASSPSGTAYEQYF. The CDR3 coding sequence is TGTGCCAGTAGCCCTTCCGGGACAGCCTACGAGCAGTACTTC.

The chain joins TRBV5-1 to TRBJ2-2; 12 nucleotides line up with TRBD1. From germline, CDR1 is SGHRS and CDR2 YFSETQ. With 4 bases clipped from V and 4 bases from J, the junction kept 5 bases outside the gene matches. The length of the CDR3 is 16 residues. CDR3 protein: CASSHWDRGRTGELFF. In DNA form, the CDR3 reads TGCGCCAGCAGCCACTGGGACAGGGGGCGCACCGGGGAGCTGTTTTTT.

This CDR3 reads CASSLDRGPLRYEQYF. The DNA for the CDR3 is TGTGCCAGCAGTTTAGACAGGGGACCCCTACGGTACGAGCAGTACTTC. V and J are TRBV27 and TRBJ2-7; TRBD1 aligns across 8 bases. The CDR3 loop spans 16 amino acids. J was trimmed by 4 bases and V by 2 bases; bases with no gene match: 10. Germline CDR1 is MNHEY and CDR2 is SMNVEV (reference sequence).

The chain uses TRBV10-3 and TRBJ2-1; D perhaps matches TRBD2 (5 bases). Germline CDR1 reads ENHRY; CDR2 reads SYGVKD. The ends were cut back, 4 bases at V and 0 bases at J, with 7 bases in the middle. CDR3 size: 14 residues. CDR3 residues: CAISGRDSYNEQFF. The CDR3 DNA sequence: TGTGCCATCAGTGGCCGGGACTCCTACAATGAGCAGTTCTTC.

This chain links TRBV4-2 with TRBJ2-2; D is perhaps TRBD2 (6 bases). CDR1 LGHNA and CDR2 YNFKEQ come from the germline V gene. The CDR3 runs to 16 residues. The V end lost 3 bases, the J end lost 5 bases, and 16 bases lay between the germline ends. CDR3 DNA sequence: TGTGCCAGCAGCCAGGGCGGGACTGGCGGGACCGGGGAGCTGTTTTTT. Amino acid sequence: CASSQGGTGGTGELFF.

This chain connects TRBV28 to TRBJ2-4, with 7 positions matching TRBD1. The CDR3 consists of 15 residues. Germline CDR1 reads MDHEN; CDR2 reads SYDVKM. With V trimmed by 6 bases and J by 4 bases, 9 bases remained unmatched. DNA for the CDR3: TGTGCCAGCAGACCCGGACAGGCTGGGAAAAACATTCAGTACTTC. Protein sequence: CASRPGQAGKNIQYF.

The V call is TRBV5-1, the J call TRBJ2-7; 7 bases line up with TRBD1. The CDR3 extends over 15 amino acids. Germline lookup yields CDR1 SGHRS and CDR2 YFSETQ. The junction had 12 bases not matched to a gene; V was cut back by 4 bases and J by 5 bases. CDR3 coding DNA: TGCGCCAGCAGCCAAGCACAGACAGGGCTGGACGAGCAGTACTTC. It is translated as CASSQAQTGLDEQYF.

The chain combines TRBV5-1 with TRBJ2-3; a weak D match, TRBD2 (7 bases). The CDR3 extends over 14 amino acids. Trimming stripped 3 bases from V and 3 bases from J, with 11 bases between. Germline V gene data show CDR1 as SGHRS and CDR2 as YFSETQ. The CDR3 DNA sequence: TGCGCCAGCAGCTCTAGGGGGGGGACAGATACGCAGTATTTT. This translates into CASSSRGGTDTQYF.

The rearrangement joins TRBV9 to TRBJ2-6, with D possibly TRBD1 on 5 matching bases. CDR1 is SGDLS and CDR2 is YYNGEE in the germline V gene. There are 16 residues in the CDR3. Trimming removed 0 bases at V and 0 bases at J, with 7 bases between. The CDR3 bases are TGTGCCAGCAGCGTAGGACAGAACTCTGGGGCCAACGTCCTGACTTTC. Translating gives CASSVGQNSGANVLTF.

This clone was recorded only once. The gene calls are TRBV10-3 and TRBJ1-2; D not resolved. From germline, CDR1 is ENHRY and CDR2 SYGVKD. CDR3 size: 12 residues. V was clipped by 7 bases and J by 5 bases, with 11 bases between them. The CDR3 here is CAIKVTGYGYTF. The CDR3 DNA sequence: TGTGCCATCAAGGTTACGGGGTATGGCTACACCTTC.

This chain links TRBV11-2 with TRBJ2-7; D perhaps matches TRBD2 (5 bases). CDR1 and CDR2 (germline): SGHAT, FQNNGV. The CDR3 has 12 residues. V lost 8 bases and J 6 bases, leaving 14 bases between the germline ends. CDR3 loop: CASGSTGFEQYF. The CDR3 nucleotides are TGTGCCAGCGGGTCAACGGGGTTCGAGCAGTACTTC. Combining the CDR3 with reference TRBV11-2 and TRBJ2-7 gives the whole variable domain EAGVAQSPRYKIIEKRQSVAFWCNPISGHATLYWYQQILGQGPKLLIQFQNNGVVDDSQLPKDRFSAERLKGVDSTLKIQPAKLEDSAVYLCASGSTGFEQYFGPGTRLTVT.

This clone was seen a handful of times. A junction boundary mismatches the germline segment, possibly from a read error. CDR3 nucleotides: TGTTCCAGCAGCCCTCTTATGGACAGGGTTGAGCAGTACTTC. Protein: CSSSPLMDRVEQYF. The chain links TRBV7-9 to TRBJ2-7; 8 nucleotides line up with TRBD1. Germline CDR1 SEHNR, CDR2 FQNEAQ (reference sequence). The CDR3 is 14 amino acids.

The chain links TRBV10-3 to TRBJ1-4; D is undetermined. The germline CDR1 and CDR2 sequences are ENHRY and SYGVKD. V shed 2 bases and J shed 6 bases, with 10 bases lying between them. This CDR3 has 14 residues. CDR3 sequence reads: CAISEAAGYEKLFF. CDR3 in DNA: TGTGCCATCAGTGAGGCAGCAGGTTATGAAAAACTGTTTTTT.

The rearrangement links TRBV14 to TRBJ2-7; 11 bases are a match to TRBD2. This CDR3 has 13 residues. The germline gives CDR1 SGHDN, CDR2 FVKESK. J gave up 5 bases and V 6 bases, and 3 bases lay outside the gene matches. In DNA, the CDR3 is TGTGCCAGCAGTCTAGCGGGAGGAAACGAGCAGTACTTC. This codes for CASSLAGGNEQYF.